These 13 T cell receptor beta chains were all obtained from the same sample, sequenced in a study of cytomegalovirus exposure and HLA in healthy donors. PCR involved 60 Vbeta and 13 Jbeta primers. Using immunoSEQ multiplex PCR, the repertoire was profiled, and TCRdb retains in-frame clones only, with some absent. The sample holds 200,000 to 250,000 clones, approximately 79% seen once. Sequencing was done on a sample of PBMCs. Receptor source: a young man in good health and CMV-seronegative.

V gene TRBV27 combines with J gene TRBJ2-7, with a possible D match to TRBD2 (6 bases). The V gene's germline CDR1 is MNHEY and CDR2 SMNVEV (reference sequence). Trimming shortened V by 7 bases and J by 3 bases, and 13 bases separated the two germline ends. This CDR3 is built from 13 residues. The CDR3 region has the DNA TGTGCCAGCAATCCCCGGGGGAGCTACGAGCAGTACTTC. Translating it yields CASNPRGSYEQYF.

This chain joins TRBV9 and TRBJ2-2; possibly TRBD2 for D (6 bases). Germline V lookup: CDR1 SGDLS, CDR2 YYNGEE. Trimming shortened V by 4 bases and J by 5 bases, and 18 bases separated the two germline ends. This CDR3 comprises 16 residues. CDR3 in amino acids: CASSLQGRRDTGELFF. Here the CDR3 DNA reads TGTGCCAGCAGCCTCCAGGGTAGGAGGGATACCGGGGAGCTGTTTTTT. Full variable domain (remainder filled in from reference TRBV9 and TRBJ2-2): DSGVTQTPKHLITATGQRVTLRCSPRSGDLSVYWYQQSLDQGLQFLIQYYNGEERAKGNILERFSAQQFPDLHSELNLSSLELGDSALYFCASSLQGRRDTGELFFGEGSRLTVL.

The count of this clone is one. V is TRBV6-5 and J is TRBJ2-6, with D perhaps matching TRBD1 (6 bases). Germline CDR1 is MNHEY and CDR2 is SVGAGI. Trimming cost V 7 bases and J 4 bases, with 11 bases left between them. The CDR3 spans 14 residues. CDR3 nucleotide sequence: TGTGCCAGCAACACAGGGTCCGGGGCCAACGTCCTGACTTTC. Amino acid sequence: CASNTGSGANVLTF.

Here the CDR3 reads CASSGQQGEESLFF. The CDR3 DNA sequence: TGCGCCAGCAGCGGACAGCAGGGGGAGGAATCACTGTTTTTT. The genes are TRBV4-3 and TRBJ1-4, with 7 bases that match TRBD1. The CDR3 has 14 amino acids. Trimming took 5 bases from V and 13 from J; bases not matched to a gene: 13. Germline CDR1 and CDR2: LGHNA and YSLEER.

The J gene is TRBJ1-4, the V gene TRBV5-1; D perhaps matches TRBD1 (5 bases). Germline loops: CDR1 SGHRS, CDR2 YFSETQ. The CDR3 length is 16 residues. V was trimmed by 5 bases and J by 0 bases, leaving 14 bases between them. CDR3 in amino acids: CASRSGQGATNEKLFF. For the CDR3, the DNA is TGCGCCAGCAGATCAGGGCAGGGTGCAACTAATGAAAAACTGTTTTTT.

The V gene is TRBV28, the J gene TRBJ2-7; 7 bases line up with TRBD1. Germline V lookup: CDR1 MDHEN, CDR2 SYDVKM. CDR3 length: 15 amino acids. The trim removed 6 bases at V and 3 bases at J, leaving 11 bases unmatched. The CDR3 nucleotides read TGTGCCAGCAGCCCAACCACGACAGGGAACTACGAGCAGTACTTC. Its protein product is CASSPTTTGNYEQYF.

This clone was counted once. The V and J genes are TRBV19 and TRBJ2-3; 7 bases fit TRBD2. Trimming removed 5 bases from V and 0 bases from J; junction bases left unmatched: 2. The CDR3 totals 14 residues. Germline V gene sequence: CDR1 LNHDA, CDR2 SQIVND (reference sequence). CDR3 coding DNA: TGTGCCAGTAGTTTACTAGCGAGCACAGATACGCAGTATTTT. This gives the protein CASSLLASTDTQYF.

This rearrangement joins TRBV7-9 to TRBJ2-3; 9 nucleotides match TRBD1. This CDR3 region has 18 residues. Trimming at V came to 3 bases and at J to 2 bases, leaving 12 bases not matched to a gene. CDR1 is SEHNR and CDR2 is FQNEAQ in the germline V gene (reference sequence). The CDR3 region is CASSLDTGGASSTDTQYF. As DNA, the CDR3 is TGTGCCAGCAGCTTGGACACAGGGGGCGCATCTTCCACAGATACGCAGTATTTT.

This chain connects TRBV7-2 to TRBJ2-1; D not resolved. Germline CDR1 reads SGHTA; CDR2 reads FQGNSA. CDR3 length equals 11 residues. The ends were cut back, 5 bases at V and 15 bases at J, with 14 bases in the middle. The DNA of the CDR3 is TGTGCCAGCAGCCTAAGCCGAGCTAGGTTCTTC. Translating gives CASSLSRARFF.

This clone has just a few counts. The chain recombines TRBV27 with TRBJ2-3; 10 nucleotides agree with TRBD2. Germline V CDR1 and CDR2: MNHEY, SMNVEV (reference sequence). The CDR3 runs to 14 residues. V lost 3 bases, J lost 3 bases, and 0 bases stayed unmatched. Written as DNA, the CDR3 is TGTGCCAGCAGTTTTAGCGGGAGGACAGATACGCAGTATTTT. Translation gives CASSFSGRTDTQYF.

The chain joins TRBV27 to TRBJ1-2; the D is unclear. Trimming took 6 bases from V and 8 from J, leaving 16 bases between them. The CDR3 sequence is 13 residues long. CDR1 and CDR2 (germline): MNHEY, SMNVEV (reference sequence). DNA for the CDR3: TGTGCCAGCAGGGGAGTGGGGTGGTACGGCTACACCTTC. Residues: CASRGVGWYGYTF.

This clone was detected once. The V call is TRBV5-1, the J call TRBJ2-5; D might be TRBD1 (6 bases). V was cut by 3 bases and J by 3 bases, with 12 bases left in between. Germline CDR1 reads SGHRS; CDR2 reads YFSETQ. The CDR3 runs 14 residues. CDR3 bases: TGCGCCAGCAGCTCCGGACCAGGGGAAGAGACCCAGTACTTC. Residues: CASSSGPGEETQYF.

The chain joins TRBV9 to TRBJ1-4; TRBD1 might be the D (6 bases). The CDR3 has 15 amino acids. The germline CDR1 and CDR2 sequences are SGDLS and YYNGEE. Trimming took off 0 bases at V and 1 base at J, with 7 bases between the two ends. CDR3 bases: TGTGCCAGCAGCGTAGCAGGGGTAACTAATGAAAAACTGTTTTTT. Residues: CASSVAGVTNEKLFF.